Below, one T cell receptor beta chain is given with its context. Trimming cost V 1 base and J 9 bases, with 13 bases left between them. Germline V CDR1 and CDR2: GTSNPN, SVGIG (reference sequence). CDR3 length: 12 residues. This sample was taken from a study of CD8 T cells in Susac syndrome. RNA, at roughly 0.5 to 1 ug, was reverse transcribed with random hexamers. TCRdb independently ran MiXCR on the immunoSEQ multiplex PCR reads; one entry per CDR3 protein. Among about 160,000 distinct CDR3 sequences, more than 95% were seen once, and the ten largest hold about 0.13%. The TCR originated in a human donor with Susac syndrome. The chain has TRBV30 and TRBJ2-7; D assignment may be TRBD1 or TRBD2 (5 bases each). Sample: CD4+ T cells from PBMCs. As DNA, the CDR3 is TGTGCCTGGAGTGCAGGGTTAAGCGGGCAGTACTTC. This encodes CAWSAGLSGQYF.